A single T cell receptor beta chain is shown here with its context. Its antigen is unidentified. The sample originates from a study of monozygotic twins with inflammatory bowel disease. Study-level points and caveats: Concordance status among twins (concordant versus discordant) showed no link to repertoire similarity, possibly from limited power.

In germline, CDR1 is MNHEY, CDR2 SMNVEV (reference sequence). CDR3 size: 13 residues. Addition of UMIs with a 6-nucleotide sample barcode was achieved by template switching. Reprocessing the 5' RACE reads, TCRdb reports a single entry for every CDR3 protein and omits DNA. The sample has roughly 200,000 distinct CDR3 sequences, and its top ten clones hold less than 2%. Researchers collected 2 to 2.5 ml of blood per donor. This TCR came from a human donor with ulcerative colitis or Crohn's disease, or a healthy co-twin of an affected twin (not recorded which). This chain uses TRBV27 with TRBJ1-1; without DNA, the TCRdb call of TRBD1 cannot be checked. Sequencing input: blood. CDR3 sequence reads: CASSLNWAGEAFF.